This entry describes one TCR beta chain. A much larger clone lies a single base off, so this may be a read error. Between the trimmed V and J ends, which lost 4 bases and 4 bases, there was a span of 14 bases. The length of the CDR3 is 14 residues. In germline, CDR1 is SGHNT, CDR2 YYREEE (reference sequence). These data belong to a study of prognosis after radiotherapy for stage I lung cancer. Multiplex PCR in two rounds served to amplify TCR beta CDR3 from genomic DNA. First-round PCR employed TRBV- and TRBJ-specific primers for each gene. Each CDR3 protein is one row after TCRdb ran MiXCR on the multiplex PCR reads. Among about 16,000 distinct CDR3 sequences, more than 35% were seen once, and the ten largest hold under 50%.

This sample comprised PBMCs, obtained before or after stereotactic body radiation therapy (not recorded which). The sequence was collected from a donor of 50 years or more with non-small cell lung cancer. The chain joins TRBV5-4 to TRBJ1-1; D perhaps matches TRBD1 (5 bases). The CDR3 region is CASSKERGGTEAFF. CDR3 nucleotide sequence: TGTGCCAGCAGCAAGGAAAGGGGAGGCACTGAAGCTTTCTTT. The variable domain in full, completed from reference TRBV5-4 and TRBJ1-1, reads ETGVTQSPTHLIKTRGQQVTLRCSSQSGHNTVSWYQQALGQGPQFIFQYYREEENGRGNFPPRFSGLQFPNYSSELNVNALELDDSALYLCASSKERGGTEAFFGQGTRLTVV.